Listed here are 31 T cell receptor beta chains from one sample, sequenced in a study of shared clonotypes between healthy human individuals. Produced via immunoSEQ multiplex PCR; TCRdb's table is partial and in-frame only. The sample yields about 480,000 clones, roughly 85% seen once. Sample: PBMCs. The receptors derive from a woman aged 40 to 49 in good health. Some clones in this sample may be carry-over from other donors' samples.

The chain is built from TRBV18 and TRBJ2-5; 7 bases map to TRBD2. V was clipped by 2 bases and J by 5 bases; unmatched bases: 14. The CDR3 loop spans 17 amino acids. Germline CDR1 KGHSH, CDR2 LQKENI. The CDR3 spells CASSPGGIAGRMETQYF. DNA of the CDR3: TGTGCCAGCTCACCAGGGGGAATAGCGGGCAGGATGGAGACCCAGTACTTC.

The rearrangement links TRBV5-1 to TRBJ2-5, with D hard to call. The CDR3 runs to 10 residues. Between the trimmed V and J ends, which lost 9 bases and 5 bases, there was a span of 8 bases. CDR1 is SGHRS and CDR2 is YFSETQ in the germline V gene. The CDR3 coding sequence is TGCGCCAACTCGTGGGAGACCCAGTACTTC. The encoded protein is CANSWETQYF.

This clone was counted only a few times. The chain employs TRBV11-2 and TRBJ2-7, with D possibly matching TRBD1 (5 bases). The CDR3 has 15 amino acids. Trimming removed 1 base at V and 2 bases at J, with 12 bases between. The germline V gene encodes CDR1 SGHAT and CDR2 FQNNGV. The CDR3 nucleotides are TGTGCCAGCAGCTTAGGTGTCGCAGGGCCCTACGAGCAGTACTTC. The encoded protein is CASSLGVAGPYEQYF.

In this sample, this clone turned up once. The rearrangement uses TRBV6-1 and TRBJ1-1; 7 bases match TRBD1. Germline values: CDR1 MNHNS, CDR2 SASEGT. The V gene end was trimmed by 4 bases and the J gene end by 4 bases; junction bases not matched to a gene: 6. The CDR3 has 14 amino acids. The chain's CDR3 is CASSGGGGGTEAFF. The DNA of the CDR3 is TGTGCCAGCAGTGGAGGAGGGGGCGGCACTGAAGCTTTCTTT.

The chain uses TRBV19 and TRBJ2-2; 11 nucleotides align to TRBD1. J was trimmed by 6 bases and V by 3 bases; bases with no gene match: 6. Germline loops: CDR1 LNHDA, CDR2 SQIVND (reference sequence). The CDR3 is 16 amino acids. The CDR3 here is CASSIRTGGIAGELFF. The DNA for the CDR3 is TGTGCCAGTAGTATCCGGACAGGGGGCATTGCCGGGGAGCTGTTTTTT.

The genes are TRBV28 and TRBJ2-3; 10 bases agree with TRBD2. Trimming cost V 5 bases and J 3 bases; bases outside gene matches: 11. Germline CDR1 and CDR2: MDHEN and SYDVKM. There are 17 residues in the CDR3. The CDR3 loop reads CASSLWVLAGVTDTQYF. CDR3 nucleotides: TGTGCCAGCAGTCTCTGGGTTCTAGCGGGAGTAACAGATACGCAGTATTTT.

The gene calls are TRBV6-5 and TRBJ1-5; 7 bases agree with TRBD1. The germline V gene has CDR1 MNHEY and CDR2 SVGAGI. The CDR3 length is 15 residues. Unmatched junction bases numbered 4, after V lost 2 bases and J lost 3 bases. The CDR3 here is CASSYGGQPNQPQHF. The DNA for the CDR3 is TGTGCCAGCAGTTACGGGGGACAGCCCAATCAGCCCCAGCATTTT.

The V gene is TRBV9, the J gene TRBJ2-7; 12 positions agree with TRBD2. This CDR3 spans 16 amino acids. V shed 4 bases and J 5 bases; nucleotides not matched to a gene: 10. Germline V CDR1 and CDR2: SGDLS, YYNGEE. CDR3 in amino acids: CASSRGGLAGRDEQYF. In nucleotides, the CDR3 is TGTGCCAGCAGCCGGGGCGGACTAGCGGGAAGGGACGAGCAGTACTTC.

This chain joins TRBV2 and TRBJ2-2; the match to TRBD2 covers 7 bases. V dropped 8 bases and J dropped 5; count of bases not matched to a gene: 11. The CDR3 consists of 15 residues. In germline, CDR1 is SNHLY, CDR2 FYNNEI. The CDR3 here is CASFLRESRTGELFF. The CDR3 bases are TGTGCCAGCTTTCTGCGGGAGAGTAGGACCGGGGAGCTGTTTTTT.

V and J are TRBV15 and TRBJ2-1, with D perhaps TRBD1 or TRBD2 (5 bases each). This CDR3 has 14 residues. The V end was cut by 5 bases, the J end by 4 bases, with 12 bases between. The germline CDR1 and CDR2 sequences are LNHNV and YYDKDF (reference sequence). CDR3 nucleotide sequence: TGTGCCACCAGCGGCTGGGGACCGTACAATGAGCAGTTCTTC. Its protein product is CATSGWGPYNEQFF. The full variable domain, completed using reference TRBV15 and TRBJ2-1, is DAMVIQNPRYQVTQFGKPVTLSCSQTLNHNVMYWYQQKSSQAPKLLFHYYDKDFNNEADTPDNFQSRRPNTSFCFLDIRSPGLGDTAMYLCATSGWGPYNEQFFGPGTRLTVL.

The chain employs TRBV28 and TRBJ2-1; D might be TRBD1 or TRBD2, each matching 5 bases. V dropped 5 bases and J dropped 8 bases, with 16 bases sitting between them. CDR3 length: 14 amino acids. The germline V gene has CDR1 MDHEN and CDR2 SYDVKM. CDR3 in amino acids: CASSNGASFDEQFF. In DNA form, the CDR3 reads TGTGCCAGCAGTAACGGGGCTAGCTTCGATGAGCAGTTCTTC.

This clone showed up just once. The V and J genes are TRBV6-4 and TRBJ2-7, with a tentative D call TRBD2 (6 bases). The germline gives CDR1 MRHNA, CDR2 SNTAGT. CDR3 length: 15 amino acids. The V and J ends lost 7 bases and 0 bases respectively, with 16 bases between them. The CDR3 reads CASTPEAGSSYEQYF. In DNA form, the CDR3 reads TGTGCCAGCACCCCAGAAGCGGGTAGCTCCTACGAGCAGTACTTC.

The chain has TRBV14 and TRBJ2-7, with D possibly TRBD1 on 6 matching bases. The CDR3 runs to 15 residues. The germline V gene encodes CDR1 SGHDN and CDR2 FVKESK. V lost 4 bases, J lost 0 bases, and 13 bases lay in between. CDR3 sequence: CASSRMTGYSYEQYF. Here the CDR3 DNA reads TGTGCCAGCAGCCGGATGACAGGTTACTCCTACGAGCAGTACTTC.

This clone has only one observation. This rearrangement joins TRBV28 to TRBJ2-2; 12 nucleotides agree with TRBD2. The CDR3 is 19 residues long. The ends lost 3 bases at V and 0 bases at J; junction bases unmatched: 8. Germline loops: CDR1 MDHEN, CDR2 SYDVKM. CDR3 region: CASSLPTSGRPPNTGELFF. CDR3 bases: TGTGCCAGCAGTTTGCCGACTAGCGGGAGACCCCCGAACACCGGGGAGCTGTTTTTT.

This clone has at least ten counts. V gene TRBV27 combines with J gene TRBJ1-4, with D possibly TRBD1 on 5 matching bases. In germline, CDR1 is MNHEY, CDR2 SMNVEV (reference sequence). V lost 5 bases to trimming and J lost 0 bases, with 13 bases between them. There are 16 residues in the CDR3. CDR3 nucleotides: TGTGCCAGCAGTCAGAGGGGTTACGCAACTAATGAAAAACTGTTTTTT. Translating it yields CASSQRGYATNEKLFF.

The V call is TRBV28, the J call TRBJ1-1; D might be TRBD1 (6 bases). V was pared by 6 bases and J by 2 bases, with 19 bases between. CDR1 and CDR2 (germline): MDHEN, SYDVKM. The CDR3 is 16 amino acids. CDR3 nucleotides: TGTGCCAGCAGCCAACCTAGGGCCAGGGGAAACACTGAAGCTTTCTTT. This sequence encodes CASSQPRARGNTEAFF.

The chain employs TRBV30 and TRBJ1-4; D might be TRBD1 (6 bases). V lost 4 bases and J 10 bases, leaving 25 bases between the germline ends. From germline, CDR1 is GTSNPN and CDR2 SVGIG (reference sequence). This CDR3 comprises 16 residues. In nucleotides, the CDR3 is TGTGCCTGGAACTCCGGGACACAAGGTTTCGGAGGAAAACTGTTTTTT. As protein: CAWNSGTQGFGGKLFF.

In DNA form, the CDR3 reads TGCGCCAGCAGCATTAGCGGGAGTCGCTCCTACGAGCAGTACTTC. Translation gives CASSISGSRSYEQYF. J is TRBJ2-7 and V is TRBV5-1, with 9 bases matching TRBD2. V trimming: 4 bases; J trimming: 0 bases; junction bases outside the gene matches: 5. Germline loops: CDR1 SGHRS, CDR2 YFSETQ. This CDR3 spans 15 amino acids. Full variable domain (outside the CDR3, taken from reference TRBV5-1 and TRBJ2-7): KAGVTQTPRYLIKTRGQQVTLSCSPISGHRSVSWYQQTPGQGLQFLFEYFSETQRNKGNFPGRFSGRQFSNSRSEMNVSTLELGDSALYLCASSISGSRSYEQYFGPGTRLTVT.

This clone was picked up one time. A far larger clone is one nucleotide away, so this likely arose from a read error. The chain links TRBV7-8 to TRBJ1-1; D is possibly TRBD1 (5 bases). The germline gives CDR1 SGHVS, CDR2 FQNEAQ. This CDR3 has 13 residues. V was cut by 4 bases and J by 1 base, with 7 bases left in between. The CDR3 bases are TGTGCCAGCAGCTCCACAGGGAACACTGAAGCTTTCTTT. It encodes CASSSTGNTEAFF.

The chain uses TRBV15 and TRBJ2-3; 9 bases agree with TRBD2. V was clipped by 8 bases and J by 6 bases; unmatched bases: 12. The germline V gene has CDR1 LNHNV and CDR2 YYDKDF (reference sequence). The CDR3 extends over 15 amino acids. The CDR3 nucleotides read TGTGCCACCGAGAGGGACCTAGCGGGACGGGATACGCAGTATTTT. Its translation: CATERDLAGRDTQYF.

This clone was seen a few times. The CDR3, as DNA: TGCGCCAGCAGGCGACTAGCGGGAGAGACCGGGGAGCTGTTTTTT. It is translated as CASRRLAGETGELFF. This chain uses TRBV5-1 with TRBJ2-2, with 12 bases matching TRBD2. The germline CDR1 and CDR2 sequences are SGHRS and YFSETQ. CDR3 size: 15 residues. With V trimmed by 5 bases and J by 5 bases, 4 bases remained unmatched. The variable domain in full, with the rest retrieved from reference TRBV5-1 and TRBJ2-2, is KAGVTQTPRYLIKTRGQQVTLSCSPISGHRSVSWYQQTPGQGLQFLFEYFSETQRNKGNFPGRFSGRQFSNSRSEMNVSTLELGDSALYLCASRRLAGETGELFFGEGSRLTVL.

In its sample, this clone was seen once. CDR3 amino acids: CASSERGIGNTIYF. DNA for the CDR3: TGTGCCAGCAGTGAAAGGGGGATCGGAAACACCATATATTTT. The chain combines TRBV2 with TRBJ1-3; a possible D gene is TRBD1 (6 bases). V was pared by 2 bases and J by 4 bases, with 9 bases between. The germline gives CDR1 SNHLY, CDR2 FYNNEI. The CDR3 extends over 14 amino acids. Full variable domain (outside the CDR3, taken from reference TRBV2 and TRBJ1-3): EPEVTQTPSHQVTQMGQEVILRCVPISNHLYFYWYRQILGQKVEFLVSFYNNEISEKSEIFDDQFSVERPDGSNFTLKIRSTKLEDSAMYFCASSERGIGNTIYFGEGSWLTVV.

This clone turned up a few times. The V gene is TRBV19, the J gene TRBJ2-1; D possibly corresponds to TRBD2 (5 bases). CDR1 is LNHDA and CDR2 is SQIVND in the germline V gene (reference sequence). Trimming cost V 5 bases and J 4 bases, with 15 bases left between them. This CDR3 has 15 residues. This CDR3 is CASSPRTGPYNEQFF. CDR3 nucleotides: TGTGCCAGTAGTCCCCGGACTGGACCATACAATGAGCAGTTCTTC. The complete variable domain, with remaining parts taken from reference TRBV19 and TRBJ2-1, reads DGGITQSPKYLFRKEGQNVTLSCEQNLNHDAMYWYRQDPGQGLRLIYYSQIVNDFQKGDIAEGYSVSREKKESFPLTVTSAQKNPTAFYLCASSPRTGPYNEQFFGPGTRLTVL.

The chain recombines TRBV5-6 with TRBJ2-5, with a possible D match to TRBD2 (5 bases). V gave up 3 bases and J gave up 5 bases, with 26 bases separating them. There are 18 residues in the CDR3. CDR1 is SGHDT and CDR2 is YYEEEE in the germline V gene. The CDR3 loop is CASSSYHAVQDPGETQYF. The CDR3 coding sequence is TGTGCCAGCAGCTCCTACCATGCCGTTCAGGACCCGGGGGAGACCCAGTACTTC. The full variable domain, its missing parts supplied by reference TRBV5-6 and TRBJ2-5, is DAGVTQSPTHLIKTRGQQVTLRCSPKSGHDTVSWYQQALGQGPQFIFQYYEEEERQRGNFPDRFSGHQFPNYSSELNVNALLLGDSALYLCASSSYHAVQDPGETQYFGPGTRLLVL.

The chain uses TRBV5-1 and TRBJ2-2; 11 nucleotides align to TRBD1. Germline V CDR1 and CDR2: SGHRS, YFSETQ. The CDR3 spans 16 residues. Trimming cost V 4 bases and J 5 bases; bases outside gene matches: 7. The CDR3 coding sequence is TGCGCCAGCAGCACCTCCCGGGACAGGGGGACCGGGGAGCTGTTTTTT. Protein product: CASSTSRDRGTGELFF.

J is TRBJ2-5 and V is TRBV15; 8 nucleotides line up with TRBD1. Germline V CDR1 and CDR2: LNHNV, YYDKDF (reference sequence). The CDR3 is 16 residues long. J lost 4 bases, V lost 5 bases, and 12 bases had no gene match. This CDR3 reads CATSVGLQGAVETQYF. CDR3 DNA: TGTGCCACCAGCGTGGGGCTCCAGGGGGCCGTAGAGACCCAGTACTTC.

This chain joins TRBV5-6 and TRBJ1-1, with no clear D. CDR3 size: 13 residues. Germline CDR1 SGHDT, CDR2 YYEEEE. Trimming removed 1 base from V and 1 base from J, with 5 bases in between. The CDR3 reads CASSLQRNTEAFF. In DNA form, the CDR3 reads TGTGCCAGCAGCTTGCAAAGGAACACTGAAGCTTTCTTT.

The rearrangement joins TRBV7-8 to TRBJ2-1, with 8 bases matching TRBD2. From germline, CDR1 is SGHVS and CDR2 FQNEAQ. The CDR3 has 13 residues. J was trimmed by 10 bases and V by 3 bases; bases with no gene match: 5. The CDR3 region is CASSFSRLAEQFF. In DNA form, the CDR3 reads TGTGCCAGCAGCTTCTCCCGACTAGCGGAGCAGTTCTTC.

The V call is TRBV6-1, the J call TRBJ1-1; a possible D gene is TRBD1 (5 bases). The V and J ends lost 2 bases and 3 bases respectively, with 10 bases between them. The CDR3 contains 14 residues. From germline, CDR1 is MNHNS and CDR2 SASEGT. The CDR3 DNA reads TGTGCCAGCAGTGAACAGGGTAGGGACACTGAAGCTTTCTTT. This gives the protein CASSEQGRDTEAFF.

The chain uses TRBV7-9 and TRBJ2-1; no clear D. The CDR3 is 14 amino acids. The germline gives CDR1 SEHNR, CDR2 FQNEAQ (reference sequence). V was trimmed by 5 bases and J by 0 bases, leaving 8 bases between them. The CDR3 DNA is TGTGCCAGCAGCCAACCCCTCTCCTACAATGAGCAGTTCTTC. Translating it yields CASSQPLSYNEQFF.

The chain recombines TRBV29-1 with TRBJ2-7; possible D gene TRBD2, 5 bases. Trimming took 4 bases from V and 4 from J, leaving 5 bases between them. Germline assignment: CDR1 SQVTM and CDR2 ANQGSEA. CDR3 length: 10 residues. CDR3 sequence: CSVGEYEQYF. CDR3 in DNA: TGCAGCGTTGGGGAGTACGAGCAGTACTTC.